This T cell receptor (beta chain) was documented in a study of human T cells and chemical hapten exposure. Study information: Mostly female patients had alopecia areata, totalis or universalis.

The time point was: patch test 3, about 24 weeks after DPC sensitization. Treatment denoted: therapeutic diphenylcyclopropenone sensitization with weekly scalp DPC. Study findings and constraints: PT1 expanded TCR counts and patch test score correlated positively.

One entry per CDR3 protein results from TCRdb running MiXCR on the RACE reads. The sample carries 150,000 to 200,000 distinct CDR3 sequences, about 30% recorded once. As regards this clonotype: Its antigen remains unidentified.

Sequencing used whole blood, obtained in connection with sensitization to the hapten diphenylcyclopropenone (DPC). This clonotype originated in a woman between 18 and 30 years old with alopecia areata. Some clones in this sample may be carry-over from other donors' samples.

The CDR3 nucleotides read TGTGCCAGCAGTGAGGAGACAGCAGCTAACTATGGCTACACCTTC. Protein sequence: CASSEETAANYGYTF. The chain employs TRBV25-1 and TRBJ1-2, with a tentative D call TRBD1 (5 bases). CDR1 is MGHDK, CDR2 SYGVNS, per germline. V gave up 3 bases and J gave up 0 bases, with 11 bases separating them. The CDR3 spans 15 residues.